This entry lists 26 T cell receptor beta chains sequenced from one sample in a study of blood T cell repertoires in COVID-19. This table comes from immunoSEQ multiplex PCR, and its TCRdb copy is limited to in-frame clones, with some not included. Here the sample spans roughly 99,000 clones, almost 90% being singletons. Sequences were obtained from peripheral blood. The receptors were sampled from a man in his fifties with COVID-19, enrolled during active disease.

The V gene is TRBV18, the J gene TRBJ2-5; 7 bases are a match to TRBD2. The CDR3 contains 13 residues. Per the germline V gene, CDR1 is KGHSH and CDR2 is LQKENI. Losses at the gene ends were 8 bases for V and 0 bases for J; bases not matched to a gene: 3. This CDR3 is CASTGGYQETQYF. Written as DNA, the CDR3 is TGTGCCAGCACCGGGGGGTACCAAGAGACCCAGTACTTC. The variable domain in full, with the rest retrieved from reference TRBV18 and TRBJ2-5, is NAGVMQNPRHLVRRRGQEARLRCSPMKGHSHVYWYRQLPEEGLKFMVYLQKENIIDESGMPKERFSAEFPKEGPSILRIQQVVRGDSAAYFCASTGGYQETQYFGPGTRLLVL.

The rearrangement joins TRBV28 to TRBJ2-5; 7 nucleotides line up with TRBD1. Trimming cost V 4 bases and J 5 bases; bases outside gene matches: 10. The CDR3 contains 15 residues. CDR1 and CDR2 (germline): MDHEN, SYDVKM. The CDR3 DNA reads TGTGCCAGCAGTTCGGGTGAAGGGGGCCGGGAGACCCAGTACTTC. The encoded protein is CASSSGEGGRETQYF.

The V and J genes are TRBV19 and TRBJ2-7, with D possibly being TRBD2 (6 bases). Trimming removed 5 bases at V and 2 bases at J, with 22 bases between. In germline, CDR1 is LNHDA, CDR2 SQIVND (reference sequence). The CDR3 loop spans 17 amino acids. The CDR3 loop is CASSENPTGGSPYEQYF. Here the CDR3 DNA reads TGTGCCAGTAGTGAAAACCCCACCGGGGGAAGCCCCTACGAGCAGTACTTC.

The chain combines TRBV7-9 with TRBJ1-1; TRBD1 agrees at 9 bases. The CDR3 runs to 16 residues. Germline V gene sequence: CDR1 SEHNR, CDR2 FQNEAQ (reference sequence). V trimming: 4 bases; J trimming: 3 bases; junction bases outside the gene matches: 9. Here the CDR3 DNA reads TGTGCCAGCAGCTCCGGGACAGGGCTTAGTTACACTGAAGCTTTCTTT. Residues: CASSSGTGLSYTEAFF. The full variable domain, completed using reference TRBV7-9 and TRBJ1-1, is DTGVSQNPRHKITKRGQNVTFRCDPISEHNRLYWYRQTLGQGPEFLTYFQNEAQLEKSRLLSDRFSAERPKGSFSTLEIQRTEQGDSAMYLCASSSGTGLSYTEAFFGQGTRLTVV.

The chain couples TRBV6-5 to TRBJ1-2; 7 bases agree with TRBD1. The CDR3 covers 14 residues. J lost 1 base, V lost 2 bases, and 1 base had no gene match. Looked up from germline, CDR1 is MNHEY and CDR2 is SVGAGI. This CDR3 is CASSYAGGNYGYTF. CDR3 nucleotide sequence: TGTGCCAGCAGTTACGCAGGGGGTAACTATGGCTACACCTTC.

This clone was observed a single time. V and J are TRBV4-1 and TRBJ2-4; the D is unclear. The V gene's germline CDR1 is MGHRA and CDR2 YSYEKL. V was clipped by 0 bases and J by 10 bases, with 13 bases between them. The CDR3 sequence is 14 residues long. The CDR3 bases are TGCGCCAGCAGCCAAGATGCCTATCTGACTATTCAGTACTTC. It encodes CASSQDAYLTIQYF.

This chain joins TRBV7-3 and TRBJ2-7; 8 bases line up with TRBD2. The V segment lost 0 bases and the J segment 2 bases; nucleotides outside the gene matches: 6. The CDR3 runs 16 residues. Germline CDR1 is SGHTA and CDR2 is FQGTGA. This chain's CDR3 is CASSLTMIAGTYEQYF. In nucleotides, the CDR3 is TGTGCCAGCAGCTTAACAATGATAGCGGGGACCTACGAGCAGTACTTC.

The chain has TRBV3-1 (or the pseudogene TRBV3-2) and TRBJ1-2; D possibly corresponds to TRBD1 (5 bases). This CDR3 has 16 residues. Per germline, CDR1 LGHDT and CDR2 YNNKEL (reference sequence). The germline V and J ends were trimmed by 4 bases and 7 bases, with 22 bases remaining between them. The CDR3 DNA follows: TGTGCCAGCAGCCTAATATCGGGACTGAGTTTTGTTGGCTACACCTTC. Encoded protein: CASSLISGLSFVGYTF.

The chain carries TRBV30 and TRBJ2-7; maybe TRBD2 (7 bases). This CDR3 spans 14 amino acids. Germline-derived CDR1 and CDR2 are GTSNPN and SVGIG (reference sequence). V lost 2 bases and J 2 bases, leaving 13 bases between the germline ends. The CDR3: CAWSRGAVAYEQYF. The CDR3 coding sequence is TGTGCCTGGAGTCGGGGGGCAGTTGCCTACGAGCAGTACTTC.

CDR3 DNA sequence: TGTGCCAGCAGGGGGGGAAACTACGAGCAGTACTTC. Amino acids: CASRGGNYEQYF. This rearrangement joins TRBV6-5 to TRBJ2-7; tentative D call: TRBD2 (6 bases). V was shortened by 6 bases and J by 3 bases, with 9 bases between the two germline ends. The V gene's germline CDR1 is MNHEY and CDR2 SVGAGI. This CDR3 contains 12 residues.

The rearrangement links TRBV3-1 (or the pseudogene TRBV3-2) to TRBJ2-7, with 9 bases matching TRBD1. The CDR3 consists of 14 residues. Losses at the gene ends were 4 bases for V and 2 bases for J; bases not matched to a gene: 3. Germline CDR1 reads LGHDT; CDR2 reads YNNKEL (reference sequence). CDR3 sequence: CASSPGQGPYEQYF. CDR3 bases: TGTGCCAGCAGCCCGGGACAGGGACCCTACGAGCAGTACTTC.

This chain uses TRBV11-2 with TRBJ2-1; 10 bases match TRBD2. J was trimmed by 5 bases and V by 5 bases; bases with no gene match: 6. The CDR3 extends over 15 amino acids. CDR1 and CDR2 from the germline V gene are SGHAT and FQNNGV. CDR3 nucleotides: TGTGCCAGCAGCCCGGGACTAGCGTTCCACAATGAGCAGTTCTTC. This gives the protein CASSPGLAFHNEQFF.

The chain is built from TRBV6-5 and TRBJ1-2; TRBD1 might be the D (5 bases). There are 14 residues in the CDR3. Trimming removed 6 bases at V and 4 bases at J, with 15 bases between. Germline CDR1 and CDR2: MNHEY and SVGAGI. The CDR3 loop is CASSPGRGTYGYTF. In nucleotides, the CDR3 is TGTGCCAGCAGCCCCGGGAGAGGGACCTATGGCTACACCTTC.

The chain carries TRBV3-1 (or the pseudogene TRBV3-2) and TRBJ1-6; the D gene is possibly TRBD1 (6 bases). The CDR3 is made up of 13 amino acids. CDR1 and CDR2 (germline): LGHDT, YNNKEL (reference sequence). V was clipped by 2 bases and J by 13 bases, with 12 bases between them. In DNA, the CDR3 is TGTGCCAGCAGCCAATACTCAGGGGAGCCCCTCCACTTT. Protein sequence: CASSQYSGEPLHF.

This chain uses TRBV29-1 with TRBJ1-1, with 7 bases fitting TRBD1. Germline CDR1 and CDR2: SQVTM and ANQGSEA. The CDR3 is 15 residues long. The V segment lost 4 bases and the J segment 5 bases; nucleotides outside the gene matches: 13. The CDR3 reads CSVGESQGKGTEAFF. CDR3 DNA sequence: TGCAGCGTTGGGGAATCACAGGGGAAGGGGACTGAAGCTTTCTTT.

In DNA form, the CDR3 reads TGCGCCAGCAGTCTTGAGGGGGCCGGCACAGATACGCAGTATTTT. Protein sequence: CASSLEGAGTDTQYF. This chain connects TRBV4-1 to TRBJ2-3, with TRBD1 identical over 7 bases. The ends lost 6 bases at V and 1 base at J; junction bases unmatched: 7. There are 15 residues in the CDR3. CDR1 is MGHRA, CDR2 YSYEKL, per germline.

The chain couples TRBV2 to TRBJ1-5; D gene uncertain. Germline loops: CDR1 SNHLY, CDR2 FYNNEI. The ends were cut back, 6 bases at V and 0 bases at J, with 12 bases in the middle. This CDR3 is built from 15 residues. The CDR3 DNA is TGTGCCAGCAGGAGGGAGGCGGATAGCAATCAGCCCCAGCATTTT. Translation gives CASRREADSNQPQHF. The variable domain in full, completed from reference TRBV2 and TRBJ1-5, reads EPEVTQTPSHQVTQMGQEVILRCVPISNHLYFYWYRQILGQKVEFLVSFYNNEISEKSEIFDDQFSVERPDGSNFTLKIRSTKLEDSAMYFCASRREADSNQPQHFGDGTRLSIL.

The chain recombines TRBV30 with TRBJ1-5; no clear D gene. CDR3 length: 13 residues. Per the germline V gene, CDR1 is GTSNPN and CDR2 is SVGIG (reference sequence). The V gene lost 0 bases and the J gene lost 2 bases, with 5 bases spanning the gap. The CDR3 loop is CAWSVLGNQPQHF. The CDR3 bases are TGTGCCTGGAGTGTTCTAGGCAATCAGCCCCAGCATTTT. Drawing the rest from reference TRBV30 and TRBJ1-5, the complete variable domain is SQTIHQWPATLVQPVGSPLSLECTVEGTSNPNLYWYRQAAGRGLQLLFYSVGIGQISSEVPQNLSASRPQDRQFILSSKKLLLSDSGFYLCAWSVLGNQPQHFGDGTRLSIL.

The chain is built from TRBV4-2 and TRBJ1-1; TRBD1 aligns across 7 bases. In germline, CDR1 is LGHNA, CDR2 YNFKEQ. J lost 6 bases, V lost 0 bases, and 7 bases had no gene match. CDR3 length equals 15 residues. The CDR3 region has the DNA TGTGCCAGCAGCCAAGATAGGGGGACAGCTCCTGAAGCTTTCTTT. This translates into CASSQDRGTAPEAFF.

The chain couples TRBV7-9 to TRBJ2-1; D call uncertain. The CDR3 has 15 residues. Trimming removed 8 bases at V and 0 bases at J, with 14 bases between. Germline V lookup: CDR1 SEHNR, CDR2 FQNEAQ (reference sequence). CDR3 region: CASAPKWSSYNEQFF. The CDR3 nucleotides are TGTGCCAGCGCCCCTAAGTGGAGCTCCTACAATGAGCAGTTCTTC.

The rearrangement links TRBV30 to TRBJ1-2; the D gene is possibly TRBD1 (6 bases). The CDR3 runs 14 residues. V lost 5 bases, J lost 4 bases, and 17 bases lay in between. Germline CDR1 is GTSNPN and CDR2 is SVGIG (reference sequence). CDR3 protein: CAWSTDRPGYGYTF. In nucleotides, the CDR3 is TGTGCCTGGTCAACGGACAGACCCGGCTATGGCTACACCTTC.

The chain has TRBV6-5 and TRBJ1-1; 7 bases line up with TRBD1. Per the germline V gene, CDR1 is MNHEY and CDR2 is SVGAGI. Trimming cost V 6 bases and J 6 bases; bases outside gene matches: 10. The CDR3 contains 14 residues. In DNA, the CDR3 is TGTGCCAGCAGGGACACAGGGGAGTACGCTGAAGCTTTCTTT. This codes for CASRDTGEYAEAFF.

The chain joins TRBV2 to TRBJ2-1; 10 nucleotides line up with TRBD2. The CDR3 totals 18 residues. CDR1 and CDR2 from the germline V gene are SNHLY and FYNNEI. V lost 3 bases, J lost 1 base, and 9 bases stayed unmatched. The chain's CDR3 is CASSDTSGALGSYNEQFF. The CDR3 DNA reads as TGTGCCAGCAGTGATACTAGCGGGGCCCTGGGGTCCTACAATGAGCAGTTCTTC. Supplemented by reference TRBV2 and TRBJ2-1, the full variable domain reads EPEVTQTPSHQVTQMGQEVILRCVPISNHLYFYWYRQILGQKVEFLVSFYNNEISEKSEIFDDQFSVERPDGSNFTLKIRSTKLEDSAMYFCASSDTSGALGSYNEQFFGPGTRLTVL.

In regard to this clone: The junction differs from germline at one of its ends, possibly a read error. This sequence joins TRBV30 and TRBJ2-3; 7 nucleotides agree with TRBD1. CDR1 and CDR2 (germline): GTSNPN, SVGIG (reference sequence). This CDR3 contains 13 residues. CDR3 sequence reads: CAWSSTRTGTQYF. In nucleotides, the CDR3 is TGTGCCTGGAGTTCGACCCGGACAGGTACGCAGTATTTT. Using reference TRBV30 and TRBJ2-3 for the parts outside the CDR3, the full variable domain is SQTIHQWPATLVQPVGSPLSLECTVEGTSNPNLYWYRQAAGRGLQLLFYSVGIGQISSEVPQNLSASRPQDRQFILSSKKLLLSDSGFYLCAWSSTRTGTQYFGPGTRLTVL.

The chain uses TRBV21-1 and TRBJ2-3; the tabulated D call, TRBD1, remains unverified against the DNA. TRBV21-1 is flagged as a pseudogene. CDR3 length: 16 amino acids. The chain's CDR3 is CASSAPGQKSTDTQYF. CDR3 bases: TGTGCCAGCAGCGCCCCGGGACAGAAGAGCACAGATACGCAGTATTTT.

The chain uses TRBV2 and TRBJ1-5; D not resolved. Deletions cut 7 bases from V and 0 bases from J, with 19 bases between. Germline CDR1 is SNHLY and CDR2 is FYNNEI. The CDR3 consists of 17 residues. The CDR3 region has the DNA TGTGCCAGCAAGTACGGGAACTCGCCTTATAGCAATCAGCCCCAGCATTTT. Its translation: CASKYGNSPYSNQPQHF. Based on the CDR3 plus reference TRBV2 and TRBJ1-5, the full variable domain is EPEVTQTPSHQVTQMGQEVILRCVPISNHLYFYWYRQILGQKVEFLVSFYNNEISEKSEIFDDQFSVERPDGSNFTLKIRSTKLEDSAMYFCASKYGNSPYSNQPQHFGDGTRLSIL.